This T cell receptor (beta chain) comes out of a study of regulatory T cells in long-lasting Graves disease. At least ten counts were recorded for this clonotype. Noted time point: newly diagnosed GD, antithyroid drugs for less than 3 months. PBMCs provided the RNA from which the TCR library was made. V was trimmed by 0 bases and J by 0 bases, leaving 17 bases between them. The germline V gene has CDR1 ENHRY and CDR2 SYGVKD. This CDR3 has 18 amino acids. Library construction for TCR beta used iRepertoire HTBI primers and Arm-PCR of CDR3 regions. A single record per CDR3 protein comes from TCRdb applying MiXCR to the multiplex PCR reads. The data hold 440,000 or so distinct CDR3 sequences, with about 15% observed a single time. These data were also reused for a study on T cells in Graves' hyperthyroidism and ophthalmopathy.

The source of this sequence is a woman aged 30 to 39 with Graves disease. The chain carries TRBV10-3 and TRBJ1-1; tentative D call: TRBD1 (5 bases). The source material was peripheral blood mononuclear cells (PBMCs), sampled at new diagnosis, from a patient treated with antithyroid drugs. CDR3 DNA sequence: TGTGCCATCAGTGAGTCGGAAGTCCCGACAGCTTTGAACACTGAAGCTTTCTTT. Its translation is CAISESEVPTALNTEAFF.